The 7 T cell receptor beta chains in this list originate from one sample, sequenced in a study of Graves' ophthalmopathy and Graves' hyperthyroidism. CDR3 regions of TCR beta were amplified from RNA transcripts. The workflow started with a first-round RT-PCR run with HTBI primers and then moved on to a second-round multiplex PCR. TCRdb redid the calling of the multiplex PCR reads with MiXCR, one entry per CDR3 protein. Counted here are around 340,000 distinct CDR3 sequences, 17% occurring once; the ten biggest clones make up 9% to 15%. Sequencing was performed on peripheral blood. The source is an adult man with Graves' ophthalmopathy.

This clonotype came up many times. The rearrangement joins TRBV6-2 or TRBV6-3 to TRBJ1-5, with no clear D. Germline V gene sequence: CDR1 MNHEY, CDR2 SVGEGT. Trimming left V 0 bases short and J 7 bases short, with 13 bases between. This CDR3 has 15 amino acids. CDR3 sequence: CASSYSSGSGQPQHF. The CDR3 DNA sequence: TGTGCCAGCAGTTACTCGAGTGGGAGCGGACAGCCCCAGCATTTT.

This clonotype occurred a few times. In nucleotides, the CDR3 is TGTGCCAGCAGTGTGACAGGGGGCCCAAATCAGCCCCAGCATTTT. Translated: CASSVTGGPNQPQHF. The V call is TRBV6-1, the J call TRBJ1-5, with 10 bases that match TRBD1. This CDR3 is 15 amino acids long. Germline values: CDR1 MNHNS, CDR2 SASEGT. Trimming took 4 bases from V and 4 from J; bases not matched to a gene: 4.

This clonotype appeared a single time. One end of the junction varies from germline; a read error may be responsible. This chain uses TRBV6-1 with TRBJ2-7; perhaps TRBD2 as D (5 bases). Germline V gene sequence: CDR1 MNHNS, CDR2 SASEGT. The CDR3 runs 11 residues. CDR3 region: CASSDTDRRDF. The CDR3 nucleotides read TGTGCCAGCAGTGACACGGACCGGCGGGACTTC.

This clonotype was counted ten times or more. The chain employs TRBV12-3 or TRBV12-4 and TRBJ1-1; D is uncertain. Trimming took 6 bases from V and 5 from J, leaving 13 bases between them. This CDR3 has 13 amino acids. The CDR3 DNA is TGTGCCAGCAGCACACGGCTTGTTACTGAAGCTTTCTTT. Translated, it gives CASSTRLVTEAFF.

The rearrangement uses TRBV15 and TRBJ2-7; the match to TRBD1 covers 7 bases. The germline V gene encodes CDR1 LNHNV and CDR2 YYDKDF (reference sequence). J was trimmed by 7 bases and V by 6 bases; bases with no gene match: 12. This CDR3 spans 14 amino acids. In DNA form, the CDR3 reads TGTGCCACCAGAAGGACAGGAAACTTCTTGGAGCAGTACTTC. The encoded protein is CATRRTGNFLEQYF.

The rearrangement uses TRBV19 and TRBJ2-7; D may match TRBD1 or TRBD2 (5 bases each). The CDR3 contains 14 residues. Trimming removed 5 bases from V and 6 bases from J, with 17 bases in between. Germline V lookup: CDR1 LNHDA, CDR2 SQIVND (reference sequence). CDR3 DNA: TGTGCCAGTAGTTCAACCCAGGGAGTAGCCGAGCAGTACTTC. Translating gives CASSSTQGVAEQYF.

This chain uses TRBV6-2 or TRBV6-3 with TRBJ1-1, with a possible D match to TRBD1 (5 bases). Trimming removed 7 bases from V and 2 bases from J, with 11 bases in between. Germline V lookup: CDR1 MNHEY, CDR2 SVGEGT. The CDR3 covers 13 residues. CDR3: CASKEQVNTEAFF. The CDR3, as DNA: TGTGCCAGCAAAGAACAGGTCAACACTGAAGCTTTCTTT.